These T cell receptor beta chains were read from a single sample in a study of blood T cell repertoires in COVID-19. Produced via immunoSEQ multiplex PCR; TCRdb's table is partial and in-frame only. The sample records roughly 280,000 clones, around 89% being singletons. Specimen: PBMCs or T cells enriched from blood (not recorded which). Receptor source: a woman aged 30 to 39 with acute COVID-19. Both conserved end residues are trimmed from each CDR3. Each record gives: clone size, J gene, V gene, CDR3 protein. Clone size is given for some rows only: seen once, a few or many times, or a class if the clone is expanded.

NA | TRBJ1-5 | TRBV7-9 | ASSLVDNNQPQH
NA | TRBJ2-1 | TRBV3-1/TRBV3-2 | ASSHFRGSNNEQF
NA | TRBJ2-1 | TRBV11-1 | ASSNSGNEQF
NA | TRBJ2-5 | TRBV27 | ASSWTSKETQY
NA | TRBJ2-7 | TRBV24-1 | ATDTGGYPYEQY
NA | TRBJ2-3 | TRBV25-1 | ASKRVSTDTQY
once | TRBJ2-3 | TRBV27 | ASSLWGGTQY
NA | TRBJ2-7 | TRBV4-1 | ASSHPGRDEQY
NA | TRBJ1-4 | TRBV4-1 | ASSQEGRRHEKLF
once | TRBJ2-2 | TRBV24-1 | ATSGVVTGELF
NA | TRBJ2-3 | TRBV7-9 | ASSDRSTDTQY
NA | TRBJ1-3 | TRBV4-1 | ASSQDGGDTVRGNTIY
NA | TRBJ2-7 | TRBV5-1 | ASGLLGSSGEQY
few | TRBJ1-1 | TRBV9 | ASSAGQLFGKNTEAF
NA | TRBJ2-3 | TRBV3-1/TRBV3-2 | ASRAGGSTDTQY
NA | TRBJ2-2 | TRBV24-1 | ATNPGTGGGGELF
NA | TRBJ2-7 | TRBV27 | ASSLSGLAGGPLSVSS
NA | TRBJ2-3 | TRBV3-1/TRBV3-2 | ASSPDAAGLAGGSTDTQY
NA | TRBJ2-3 | TRBV5-1 | ASSLKSSGRPLTDTQY
NA | TRBJ2-3 | TRBV28 | ASPAGTSITDTQY
NA | TRBJ2-1 | TRBV6-4 | ASSVLAGDYNEQF
once | TRBJ2-2 | TRBV29-1 | SVQQGGGGELF
NA | TRBJ1-2 | TRBV6-2/TRBV6-3 | ASSSYIEDGYT
few | TRBJ1-5 | TRBV7-3 | ASSLTGGGNQPQH
NA | TRBJ2-5 | TRBV6-1 | ASSETSGTMETQY
NA | TRBJ1-1 | TRBV4-1 | ASSQSSNGLNTEAF
NA | TRBJ2-7 | TRBV27 | ASSLGGVSYEQY
NA | TRBJ1-2 | TRBV7-2 | ASSPLGGIDGYT
NA | TRBJ2-7 | TRBV28 | ASRSGTNPYEQY
NA | TRBJ2-5 | TRBV10-3 | AISDGGLRETQY
once | TRBJ2-1 | TRBV15 | ATSHTLARYEQF
NA | TRBJ1-6 | TRBV3-1/TRBV3-2 | ASSRRTGENSPLH
NA | TRBJ2-4 | TRBV7-9 | ASSLTTGKNIQY
few | TRBJ2-7 | TRBV3-1/TRBV3-2 | ASSQGTVSYEQY
NA | TRBJ1-1 | TRBV6-5 | ASKPTGYTEAF
NA | TRBJ2-3 | TRBV25-1 | ASSEETGIDTQY
NA | TRBJ1-3 | TRBV28 | ASSDRAGATIY
NA | TRBJ2-4 | TRBV4-2 | ASSHLGGDLAKNIQY
NA | TRBJ1-2 | TRBV6-2/TRBV6-3 | ASSFNRQGSGYT